Each of the 27 T cell receptor beta chains below was sequenced from the same sample in a study of T cells in narcolepsy. This table comes from immunoSEQ multiplex PCR, and its TCRdb copy is limited to in-frame clones, with some not included. The top ten hold around 0.98% of the sample, which has more than 20,000 clones, roughly 86% seen once. Sequenced sample: memory (CD45RA-) CD4+ T cells from blood. Every receptor here comes from a human donor in good health.

This chain connects TRBV6-5 to TRBJ2-5; 7 nucleotides align to TRBD2. Germline-derived CDR1 and CDR2 are MNHEY and SVGAGI. This CDR3 comprises 15 residues. V shed 1 base, J shed 5 bases, and the junction held 7 bases outside the gene matches. The CDR3: CASSYYGGYKETQYF. CDR3 sequence (DNA): TGTGCCAGCAGTTACTACGGGGGGTACAAGGAGACCCAGTACTTC.

This clone was found a few times. CDR3 coding DNA: TGTGCCAGCAGCTCCCGGGGGGCTAGCGGGGAAGAGACCCAGTACTTC. This translates into CASSSRGASGEETQYF. V usage is TRBV9 and J usage is TRBJ2-5; TRBD2 agrees at 9 bases. CDR3 size: 16 residues. Looked up from germline, CDR1 is SGDLS and CDR2 is YYNGEE. Germline trimming cut 4 bases from V and 3 bases from J; bases unmatched to any gene: 10. Looking up the rest from reference TRBV9 and TRBJ2-5 gives the full variable domain: DSGVTQTPKHLITATGQRVTLRCSPRSGDLSVYWYQQSLDQGLQFLIQYYNGEERAKGNILERFSAQQFPDLHSELNLSSLELGDSALYFCASSSRGASGEETQYFGPGTRLLVL.

The V call is TRBV5-4, the J call TRBJ1-5; 8 bases match TRBD1. CDR1 and CDR2 from the germline V gene are SGHNT and YYREEE (reference sequence). The CDR3 is 14 amino acids. After removal of 0 bases from V and 5 bases from J, the junction contained 1 base not matched to a gene. The CDR3 loop reads CASSLAGGDQPQHF. CDR3 coding DNA: TGTGCCAGCAGCTTGGCAGGGGGCGATCAGCCCCAGCATTTT.

This CDR3 is CASSGQGANTEAFF. CDR3 coding DNA: TGTGCCAGCAGCGGACAGGGGGCGAACACTGAAGCTTTCTTT. The V and J genes are TRBV7-3 and TRBJ1-1; 11 bases are a match to TRBD1. The trim removed 5 bases at V and 1 base at J, leaving 0 bases unmatched. The CDR3 is 14 amino acids. Per germline, CDR1 SGHTA and CDR2 FQGTGA. Variable domain in full (rest from reference TRBV7-3 and TRBJ1-1): GAGVSQTPSNKVTEKGKYVELRCDPISGHTALYWYRQSLGQGPEFLIYFQGTGAADDSGLPNDRFFAVRPEGSVSTLKIQRTERGDSAVYLCASSGQGANTEAFFGQGTRLTVV.

This chain uses TRBV7-8 with TRBJ2-3, with 10 nucleotides matching TRBD1. With 3 bases clipped from V and 1 base from J, the junction kept 1 base outside the gene matches. Germline CDR1 SGHVS, CDR2 FQNEAQ. This CDR3 is built from 15 residues. For the CDR3, the DNA is TGTGCCAGCAGCTTCGGGACAGGGGGCACAGATACGCAGTATTTT. It translates to CASSFGTGGTDTQYF.

The chain couples TRBV5-1 to TRBJ1-5, with 7 bases matching TRBD1. CDR3 size: 19 residues. The V segment lost 2 bases and the J segment 0 bases; nucleotides outside the gene matches: 14. The germline V gene has CDR1 SGHRS and CDR2 YFSETQ. The CDR3 bases are TGCGCCAGCAGCTTTGAGGTTAGGGGGCGCGTCCCTAGCAATCAGCCCCAGCATTTT. It translates to CASSFEVRGRVPSNQPQHF.

This clone has just a few counts. The chain uses TRBV4-1 and TRBJ1-4; 9 positions agree with TRBD1. V was pared by 5 bases and J by 5 bases, with 3 bases of the junction left unmatched. The CDR3 loop spans 14 amino acids. The germline V gene has CDR1 MGHRA and CDR2 YSYEKL. The CDR3 region is CASSFGTGNEKLFF. The CDR3, as DNA: TGCGCCAGCAGCTTCGGGACAGGGAATGAAAAACTGTTTTTT.

The V call is TRBV5-4, the J call TRBJ2-5; the match to TRBD1 covers 8 bases. Trimming took 2 bases from V and 2 from J; bases not matched to a gene: 5. The CDR3 is 15 residues long. The germline V gene has CDR1 SGHNT and CDR2 YYREEE (reference sequence). The CDR3 spells CASSLGDRKQETQYF. The CDR3 DNA reads as TGTGCCAGCAGCTTAGGGGACAGGAAACAAGAGACCCAGTACTTC.

The chain has TRBV2 and TRBJ2-2; 7 bases match TRBD2. V trimming: 6 bases; J trimming: 2 bases; junction bases outside the gene matches: 3. The CDR3 is made up of 14 amino acids. CDR1 SNHLY and CDR2 FYNNEI come from the germline V gene. This CDR3 is CASRGTTNTGELFF. CDR3 in DNA: TGTGCCAGCAGGGGGACTACTAACACCGGGGAGCTGTTTTTT.

V gene TRBV23-1 combines with J gene TRBJ1-1; D is unresolved. TRBV23-1 qualifies as an ORF whose function is uncertain. The V and J ends lost 0 bases and 6 bases respectively, with 20 bases between them. CDR3 length equals 17 residues. The CDR3 DNA is TGCGCCAGCAGTCAATCAACTATGCAGATCTTTGACCCTGAAGCTTTCTTT. This translates into CASSQSTMQIFDPEAFF.

This chain uses TRBV21-1 with TRBJ2-5; the table's D call, TRBD1, has no DNA check behind it. Near its end, the DNA agrees better with TRBJ2-7, so the J call may be wrong. TRBV21-1 counts as a pseudogene. The CDR3 runs 15 residues. The CDR3 region has the DNA TGTGCCAGCAGCATGGGGCCGGGACAGCTCTACGAGCAGTACTTC. Its translation: CASSMGPGQLYEQYF.

The chain recombines TRBV28 with TRBJ2-1; D call uncertain. The CDR3 is made up of 14 amino acids. Germline CDR1 MDHEN, CDR2 SYDVKM. V was trimmed by 5 bases and J by 3 bases, leaving 11 bases between them. CDR3 sequence reads: CASSAPGRYNEQFF. For the CDR3, the DNA is TGTGCCAGCAGTGCGCCAGGACGCTACAATGAGCAGTTCTTC.

V usage is TRBV7-2 and J usage is TRBJ2-1, with TRBD2 as a possible D gene (5 bases). Germline lookup yields CDR1 SGHTA and CDR2 FQGNSA. The V end lost 5 bases, the J end lost 7 bases, and 15 bases lay between the germline ends. The CDR3 has 14 residues. CDR3 sequence: CASSPPGFRNEQFF. CDR3 DNA sequence: TGTGCCAGCAGCCCGCCGGGATTCCGGAATGAGCAGTTCTTC.

The rearrangement joins TRBV5-1 to TRBJ1-4; TRBD1 matches at 7 bases. V gave up 2 bases and J gave up 3 bases; unmatched junction bases: 1. This CDR3 spans 14 amino acids. The V gene's germline CDR1 is SGHRS and CDR2 YFSETQ. CDR3 in amino acids: CASSLGQANEKLFF. In nucleotides, the CDR3 is TGCGCCAGCAGCTTAGGACAGGCTAATGAAAAACTGTTTTTT.

This chain links TRBV20-1 with TRBJ2-4, with D perhaps TRBD2 (6 bases). This CDR3 region has 11 residues. Germline CDR1 DFQATT, CDR2 SNEGSKA (reference sequence). The V end lost 6 bases, the J end lost 4 bases, and 7 bases lay between the germline ends. The CDR3 here is CSAGGKNIQYF. The CDR3 bases are TGCAGTGCAGGAGGGAAAAACATTCAGTACTTC.

A single count supports this clone. The chain employs TRBV7-9 and TRBJ2-5, with D perhaps matching TRBD1 (6 bases). Germline CDR1 and CDR2: SEHNR and FQNEAQ (reference sequence). The CDR3 is 12 amino acids. The V gene lost 5 bases and the J gene lost 7 bases, with 11 bases spanning the gap. The CDR3 loop reads CASSQSQGTQYF. In DNA form, the CDR3 reads TGTGCCAGCAGCCAATCACAGGGGACCCAGTACTTC.

J is TRBJ2-1 and V is TRBV28; 7 nucleotides line up with TRBD2. Germline CDR1 reads MDHEN; CDR2 reads SYDVKM. The CDR3 spans 14 residues. The ends lost 3 bases at V and 4 bases at J; junction bases unmatched: 3. The CDR3 region is CASSLGTTYNEQFF. The CDR3 nucleotides read TGTGCCAGCAGTTTGGGGACTACTTACAATGAGCAGTTCTTC. Together with reference TRBV28 and TRBJ2-1, the CDR3 gives the full variable domain: DVKVTQSSRYLVKRTGEKVFLECVQDMDHENMFWYRQDPGLGLRLIYFSYDVKMKEKGDIPEGYSVSREKKERFSLILESASTNQTSMYLCASSLGTTYNEQFFGPGTRLTVL.

CDR3 sequence: CASTQGLAGGPGLHEQYF. CDR3 in DNA: TGTGCCAGCACCCAAGGACTAGCGGGAGGGCCAGGTCTCCACGAGCAGTACTTC. This chain connects TRBV28 to TRBJ2-7, with 15 bases that match TRBD2. This CDR3 is built from 18 residues. The germline V gene encodes CDR1 MDHEN and CDR2 SYDVKM. V shed 7 bases and J 5 bases; nucleotides not matched to a gene: 15.

The chain carries TRBV20-1 and TRBJ1-1; no firm D call. The V end was cut by 6 bases, the J end by 3 bases, with 2 bases between. The CDR3 extends over 9 amino acids. Germline CDR1 DFQATT, CDR2 SNEGSKA (reference sequence). CDR3 bases: TGCAGTGCAGACACTGAAGCTTTCTTT. It yields the protein CSADTEAFF.

The chain couples TRBV11-1 to TRBJ2-7; D is undetermined. CDR1 and CDR2 from the germline V gene are SGHAT and FQDESV (reference sequence). The germline V and J ends were trimmed by 4 bases and 2 bases, with 21 bases remaining between them. There are 17 residues in the CDR3. CDR3 in amino acids: CASSSPSWRPGPYEQYF. CDR3 DNA sequence: TGTGCCAGCAGCTCACCATCGTGGCGCCCCGGGCCCTACGAGCAGTACTTC.

The chain has TRBV6-1 and TRBJ1-1, with 10 bases fitting TRBD1. V trimming: 2 bases; J trimming: 7 bases; junction bases outside the gene matches: 10. Germline assignment: CDR1 MNHNS and CDR2 SASEGT. CDR3 length: 16 residues. CDR3 DNA sequence: TGTGCCAGCAGTGAAAAAAGGACAGGGGGAAAGGGTGAAGCTTTCTTT. This codes for CASSEKRTGGKGEAFF.

The chain uses TRBV2 and TRBJ1-2; 9 nucleotides agree with TRBD1. With V trimmed by 5 bases and J by 3 bases, 4 bases remained unmatched. The CDR3 consists of 14 residues. CDR1 and CDR2 (germline): SNHLY, FYNNEI. The CDR3 is CASSLDRGDYGYTF. The CDR3 DNA is TGTGCCAGCAGTCTGGACAGGGGTGACTATGGCTACACCTTC.

The sample holds a few counts of this clone. V gene TRBV28 combines with J gene TRBJ1-1; D is possibly TRBD1 (6 bases). Looked up from germline, CDR1 is MDHEN and CDR2 is SYDVKM. The V and J ends lost 6 bases and 0 bases respectively, with 8 bases between them. The CDR3 is made up of 13 amino acids. CDR3 loop: CASRQGMNTEAFF. In nucleotides, the CDR3 is TGTGCCAGCAGGCAGGGGATGAACACTGAAGCTTTCTTT.

The chain carries TRBV4-2 and TRBJ1-4, with D tentatively TRBD1 (5 bases). CDR3 length: 17 residues. The ends were cut back, 4 bases at V and 7 bases at J, with 22 bases in the middle. Per the germline V gene, CDR1 is LGHNA and CDR2 is YNFKEQ. CDR3 in amino acids: CASSLTVDRGRSEKLFF. CDR3 DNA: TGTGCCAGCAGCCTCACAGTGGATAGGGGTCGAAGTGAAAAACTGTTTTTT.

The genes are TRBV30 and TRBJ2-5; 8 bases map to TRBD1. Germline loops: CDR1 GTSNPN, CDR2 SVGIG (reference sequence). With V trimmed by 0 bases and J by 4 bases, 10 bases remained unmatched. The CDR3 consists of 16 residues. The CDR3 nucleotides are TGTGCCTGGAGTGTTTCCGGGACAGGCCTTGGAGAGACCCAGTACTTC. This encodes CAWSVSGTGLGETQYF.

The rearrangement links TRBV6-1 to TRBJ1-1, with a possible D match to TRBD1 (5 bases). Trimming removed 7 bases from V and 1 base from J, with 16 bases in between. This CDR3 is built from 15 residues. Germline CDR1 reads MNHNS; CDR2 reads SASEGT. CDR3 in DNA: TGTGCCAGCATAGTCCCCGGGACGGCGAACACTGAAGCTTTCTTT. Translating it yields CASIVPGTANTEAFF.

This clone was seen a few times. This chain connects TRBV29-1 to TRBJ2-7; 7 nucleotides match TRBD1. CDR1 and CDR2 (germline): SQVTM, ANQGSEA. This CDR3 is 13 amino acids long. J lost 0 bases, V lost 4 bases, and 3 bases had no gene match. CDR3 protein: CSVGNRGSYEQYF. The CDR3 DNA follows: TGCAGCGTTGGGAACAGGGGCTCCTACGAGCAGTACTTC.